This TCR beta chain was identified during a study of cytomegalovirus exposure and HLA in healthy donors (dated by TCRdb to the late 2010s). In terms of the full investigation: In an earlier analysis of some 550 of the donors, approximately 300 Gb of sequence data and 90 million to 130 million unique TCR beta sequences from roughly 180 million T cells were reported. All discovery cohort repertoires had been generated on a single sequencing platform. The genetic ancestry cluster associated with self-reported Caucasian donors included about 84% of the roughly 410 genotyped donors. An earlier analysis of 587 of the donors applied high-throughput TCR beta sequencing to assess whether each TCR beta V gene segment acted as functional or pseudogenic. A later analysis re-examined previously published TCR beta repertoires from roughly 650 donors and added high-resolution HLA genotyping to investigate patterns of TCR occurrence. Class I and class II HLA loci were covered by the typing at four-digit resolution. Along with the approximately 700-subject first cohort, a separate validation cohort of over a hundred different subjects was used. The aim of the study was to test whether cataloging public T cell receptors could identify signatures of past pathogen exposure. A later genetic analysis took genome-wide SNP genotypes for about three fifths of the 666 donors and used that subset as a discovery cohort. The study combined high-throughput TCR immunosequencing, statistical association of individual TCRs with disease status, and machine learning to predict cytomegalovirus infection status. The T cell repertoires of under 700 subjects were profiled by immunosequencing and related to cytomegalovirus serostatus. An early release that covered about 600 HLA-typed donors contained around 330 gigabases of sequencing data and about 84 million unique TCR sequences. Several DR-DQ haplotypes were treated as single units for association and clustering because of strong linkage in the cohort. Donor age, sex, ethnicity and CMV serostatus were compiled together with the repertoire data. Rather than using new phenotypic data, the later analysis identified candidate immune exposures from TCR beta sequences and from how often those sequences occurred across donors. Among 300 to 500 genotyped donors of the cohort, an average of around 250,000 unique TCR beta nucleotide sequences was sequenced per donor, of which 15% to 20% were non-productive. Typing coverage differed by locus: A, B, C, DRB1 and DQB1 were typed in roughly 629-630 donors, DQA1 in about 510, DPA1 in 600 to 610, and DPB1 in just under 490.

The cohort consisted of hundreds of healthy bone marrow donors. At the time of sampling, all cohort members were nominally healthy, though unrecorded immune exposures were likely present. The donor was CMV seronegative and was included in the group of a few hundred seronegative cohort members. Each donor provided a peripheral blood sample, and peripheral blood mononuclear cells were used for TCR beta sequencing. The Qiagen DNeasy Blood Extraction Kit was used to extract genomic DNA from the blood cell samples. In its sample, this clone was seen once. Its cognate antigen has yet to be identified. It has no much larger one-base neighbor in the sample; base qualities were not kept. The junction shows trimming of 6 bases on V and 6 bases on J, and the gene matches do not reach 6 bases of it. According to the germline V gene, CDR1 reads SGHDT and CDR2 reads YYEEEE. Its CDR3 holds 13 amino acids, cysteine through phenylalanine. Here the CDR3 DNA is all that survives: 39 bases in frame from base 1.

The study at large found these results: A later analysis associated about 17,000 TCR beta sequences with specific HLA alleles at a false discovery rate of 0.05. In both the original and validation cohorts, the classifier was reported to diagnose cytomegalovirus status with high specificity and sensitivity. The cohort was sequenced for TCR beta chains only, and without alpha or paired-chain data the features that could be detected were limited. Because counts were too low, under 20 rarely observed V segments, including chromosome 9 orphons, were left out of the earlier analysis of 587 of the donors. Linkage disequilibrium might explain the correlated functional status among segregating V segments, but an unknown experimental factor could not be ruled out. A later analysis reported that several top co-occurrence clusters appeared linked to parvovirus B19, influenza, CMV and Epstein-Barr virus. The authors suggested that the approach could potentially be generalized to other disease states and immunological phenotypes. CMV serostatus was the only immune exposure information available for the cohort. A total of fewer than 200 TCR beta chains were listed by the study as associated with cytomegalovirus. According to a later genetic analysis, donors in an Asian-associated ancestry cluster had fewer N-insertions in productive TCRs than the approximately 710-donor mean. HLA typing was unavailable for some donors at each locus, so association tests used only the typed subset. A later genetic analysis associated a missense DCLRE1C variant with V-gene and J-gene trimming of TCR beta chains, and an independent cohort replicated the association. Three of the identified cytomegalovirus-associated TCR beta chains were confirmed in vitro to be specific for cytomegalovirus antigens. Some IMGT-functional V segments, including TRBV6-2 and TRBV6-3, could not be told apart with the 87-base-pair reads, so those segments were excluded. In a later analysis, HLA-associated TCR beta chains showed more clonal expansion and lower generation probabilities than non-associated chains that were equally common. In a later analysis, the rate of TCR association differed among HLA loci, with DRB1 alleles having the most associated TCRs and HLA-C alleles having the fewest. Most TCR sequences were observed very rarely across donors, whereas some public TCRs were present in many individuals. A further reported finding was that TCR beta sequences accurately predicted the HLA-A and HLA-B alleles for most subjects in the first cohort. Sequencing depth was assumed to be roughly uniform across donors in the presence/absence analyses, though that assumption may not hold. A cluster of highly shared sequence variants was judged likely to be a technical artifact of the sequencing pipeline. Assigning TCR associations to individual alleles was difficult when HLA alleles, especially DR and DQ, strongly co-occurred. Most CMV-associated TCR beta chains appeared to be HLA-restricted in a later analysis, and the HLA associations seemed to be driven largely by CMV exposure. In an earlier analysis of approximately 590 of the donors, most TCR beta V segments appeared in productive rearrangements about 87% or about 30% of the time, broadly matching IMGT annotations.

Libraries were built with the immunoSEQ multiplex PCR assay. For the multiplex PCR, a mixture combining 60 forward primers for TCR Vbeta segments and 13 reverse primers for TCR Jbeta segments was used. The CDR3 region of rearranged TCR beta genes was amplified from genomic DNA with a multiplex PCR assay. On the Illumina HiSeq System, the amplified TCR beta libraries were sequenced as 87-base-pair reads. Per the original workflow: In a later analysis, tens of millions of unique TCR beta chains were counted across the approximately 670 repertoires, and approximately 11 million of these chains were shared by at least two donors. To remove PCR and sequencing errors, raw reads were error-corrected and collapsed into unique sequences using a nearest-neighbor algorithm that merged closely related sequences. CDR3 sequences were aligned to IMGT reference sequences to assign V, D and J gene segments. For a sequence to be retained, a match of at least six nucleotides was required to both a V gene segment and a J gene segment. Rearrangements were classified as productive when the CDR3 lacked stop codons and remained in frame with V and J, and all other rearrangements were classified as non-productive. Following IMGT convention, CDR3 was defined as the stretch from the second conserved V-encoded cysteine to the conserved J-encoded phenylalanine. In an earlier analysis of approximately 500 of the donors, sequences lacking an unambiguous match to a single V gene segment were excluded. In an earlier analysis of some 590 of the donors, V segments were called functional above 56.7% productive rearrangements and were called segregating when the between-donor standard deviation exceeded 5%. A statistical classification framework was built to diagnose cytomegalovirus status from the catalog of TCR beta chain sequences. In a later analysis, V and J genes were assigned by comparing TCR nucleotide sequences against IMGT/GENE-DB human TR gene sequences. In a later analysis, CDR3 sequences and most-parsimonious VDJ recombination scenarios were assigned using the TCRdist pipeline. A later analysis defined each TCR beta chain by its CDR3 amino acid sequence plus V-gene family, and excluded reads lacking a unique V-gene family. As a way to deal with suspected cross-contamination and a sequencing artifact, a later analysis dropped 500 to 700 nucleotide sequences that were highly shared and had low generation probability. For each public chain, a later analysis derived a clonal expansion index from normalized ranks of inferred template counts within each repertoire. In a later analysis, generation probabilities were computed using a VDJ recombination model fitted to out-of-frame rearrangements, and the results were checked against IGoR. In a later analysis, TCR-TCR, TCR-HLA and TCR-CMV co-occurrence was scored with hypergeometric tests, and a repertoire-size bias correction was applied to TCR pairs. To estimate false discovery rates, a later analysis permuted the HLA or CMV assignments 20 times. In a later analysis, co-occurring TCRs were grouped using DBSCAN, with TCRdist sequence similarity added in when clustering inside HLA-allele-positive subsets. Repertoires with fewer than 30,000 or more than 120,000 public chains, plus five repertoires with anomalous nucleotide sharing, were excluded from co-occurrence clustering. The immuneACCESS repertoire file appears here via TCRdb, limited to in-frame rearrangements. These files lack a portion of the clones; in checked studies, under half of the deficit traces to unresolved V genes, and the cause of the others is not known. From that table come the V and J calls and clone size; the DNA was used to work out D and trimming. Here the sample has some 160,000 clones; over 80% occur a single time. The top ten hold 1.5% of the sample.

The sequence is built from TRBV5-6 and TRBJ1-2; 9 central nucleotides agree with TRBD1. The sample taken for sequencing was PBMCs. This receptor was identified in a young woman in good health and CMV-seronegative. The nucleotide sequence reads as follows: TGTGCCAGCACCAGAAGGACAGGGGATGGCTACACCTTC. Translated, it gives CASTRRTGDGYTF. Extended through the reference TRBV5-6 and TRBJ1-2 proteins, this CDR3 yields the full variable domain: DAGVTQSPTHLIKTRGQQVTLRCSPKSGHDTVSWYQQALGQGPQFIFQYYEEEERQRGNFPDRFSGHQFPNYSSELNVNALLLGDSALYLCASTRRTGDGYTFGSGTRLTVV.